This record concerns one T cell receptor (beta chain) sequence. This record belongs to a study of identical twins. Germline lookup yields CDR1 LGHNA and CDR2 YSLEER. The CDR3 covers 15 residues. The ends were cut back, 4 bases at V and 3 bases at J, with 15 bases in the middle. MiXCR was run by TCRdb on the 5' RACE reads, yielding one entry per CDR3 protein. The table lists about 660,000 distinct CDR3 sequences, over 8.5% of them singletons. The sample was also reused in another study, on yellow fever vaccine responses in identical twins.

Sequencing was performed on PBMCs. The rearrangement links TRBV4-3 to TRBJ1-1, with D perhaps matching TRBD1 (5 bases). This TCR was recovered from a woman aged 18-29 years in good health. As DNA, the CDR3 is TGCGCCAGCAGCCCCCCCCGGGGCAGGGACACTGAAGCTTTCTTT. Protein sequence: CASSPPRGRDTEAFF.